This T cell receptor beta chain was documented in a study of HIV-infected patients and healthy controls. MiXCR, applied by TCRdb to the 5' RACE reads, yields one record per CDR3 protein. The sample lists about 67,000 distinct CDR3 sequences, around 16% occurring once. This clonotype was sampled from a human donor in good health. Sequencing was done on a sample of CD4+ T cells from blood.

CDR3 sequence reads: CAISESQRLTDTQYF. The CDR3 bases are TGTGCCATCAGTGAGTCGCAGCGGCTCACAGATACGCAGTATTTT. J is TRBJ2-3 and V is TRBV10-3; weak D call: TRBD2 (5 bases). The germline V and J ends were trimmed by 0 bases and 2 bases, with 9 bases remaining between them. Per germline, CDR1 ENHRY and CDR2 SYGVKD. The CDR3 loop spans 15 amino acids.